This note documents a single T cell receptor beta chain sequence. No antigen is known for it. Here immunoSEQ multiplex PCR was the method, and the copy in TCRdb shows in-frame clones only, minus some. Here the sample spans about 110,000 clones, around 90% being singletons. This entry is derived from a study of T cell responses to AZD1222 COVID-19 vaccine. Study outcomes and limitations: Only a handful of AZD1222 recipients were seropositive at baseline. Clonal diversity was possibly underestimated, and the donors were mostly white British, with more females.

Sequenced here: peripheral blood, sampled on day 0 of MenACWY control vaccination. The clonotype was recovered from an adult in good health.

The CDR3 protein is CAISDRGGRRDTQYF. For the CDR3, the DNA is TGTGCCATCAGTGACCGGGGCGGGAGGAGGGATACGCAGTATTTT. The V and J genes are TRBV10-3 and TRBJ2-3; 8 bases map to TRBD2. V shed 3 bases and J 6 bases; nucleotides not matched to a gene: 8. CDR1 ENHRY and CDR2 SYGVKD come from the germline V gene. CDR3 length: 15 amino acids.